The 17 T cell receptor beta chains reported below all come from one sample, sequenced in a study of stem cell transplantation in POMP-related autoinflammatory disease. The repertoire was sequenced with immunoSEQ multiplex PCR; TCRdb's copy has only in-frame clones and lacks some. The sample lists approximately 7,800 clones, approximately 85% occurring once. The source was CD8+ T cells from PBMCs, collected after stem cell transplantation. Every receptor here comes from a human patient with POMP-related autoinflammation and immune dysregulation (PRAID). Some T cells may have come from the graft donor.

The V gene is TRBV2, the J gene TRBJ1-3; 9 nucleotides agree with TRBD1. The germline CDR1 and CDR2 sequences are SNHLY and FYNNEI. The CDR3 covers 16 residues. V shed 6 bases, J shed 2 bases, and the junction held 8 bases outside the gene matches. The CDR3 loop reads CASRLDRGGTGNTIYF. For the CDR3, the DNA is TGTGCCAGCAGACTGGACAGGGGTGGTACTGGAAACACCATATATTTT.

Only a few counts were recorded for this clone. The chain couples TRBV2 to TRBJ2-5; TRBD2 aligns across 10 bases. The CDR3 runs to 14 residues. The germline gives CDR1 SNHLY, CDR2 FYNNEI. Trimming at V came to 8 bases and at J to 5 bases, leaving 8 bases not matched to a gene. The chain's CDR3 is CASLPGLASETQYF. CDR3 bases: TGTGCCAGCCTCCCGGGACTAGCGTCGGAGACCCAGTACTTC.

The J gene is TRBJ2-3, the V gene TRBV7-9; TRBD2 is a possible D gene (5 bases). With 0 bases removed from V and 3 bases from J, the gap between germline ends came to 10 bases. The CDR3 is 15 residues long. The germline V gene encodes CDR1 SEHNR and CDR2 FQNEAQ (reference sequence). For the CDR3, the DNA is TGTGCCAGCAGCTTAGCGGGAGTAAGAACAGATACGCAGTATTTT. Protein: CASSLAGVRTDTQYF.

The chain combines TRBV9 with TRBJ1-5; possibly TRBD1 for D (5 bases). In germline, CDR1 is SGDLS, CDR2 YYNGEE. The CDR3 is 14 residues long. With 0 bases removed from V and 4 bases from J, the gap between germline ends came to 8 bases. Here the CDR3 reads CASSVGGENQPQHF. CDR3 DNA: TGTGCCAGCAGCGTAGGGGGGGAAAATCAGCCCCAGCATTTT.

This clone was detected only a few times. This rearrangement joins TRBV4-1 to TRBJ2-7, with D perhaps TRBD1 (6 bases). Per germline, CDR1 MGHRA and CDR2 YSYEKL. This CDR3 contains 14 residues. V was shortened by 1 base and J by 1 base, with 8 bases between the two germline ends. CDR3 sequence: CASSQVTGSYEQYF. CDR3 bases: TGCGCCAGCAGCCAAGTGACAGGATCCTACGAGCAGTACTTC.

The J gene is TRBJ1-2, the V gene TRBV5-1, with 7 bases identical to TRBD1. V was clipped by 4 bases and J by 3 bases; unmatched bases: 6. The CDR3 has 14 amino acids. Germline values: CDR1 SGHRS, CDR2 YFSETQ. CDR3 in amino acids: CASSEGAPDYGYTF. The DNA of the CDR3 is TGCGCCAGCAGCGAGGGGGCGCCGGACTATGGCTACACCTTC.

The CDR3 region has the DNA TGTGCCAGCAGCCCGGACAGGGTCGGATCACCCCTCCACTTT. This codes for CASSPDRVGSPLHF. The chain couples TRBV7-8 to TRBJ1-6, with 8 positions matching TRBD1. Trimming removed 5 bases from V and 10 bases from J; junction bases left unmatched: 7. The length of the CDR3 is 14 residues. From germline, CDR1 is SGHVS and CDR2 FQNEAQ.

The chain employs TRBV5-5 and TRBJ2-5; possibly TRBD1 for D (6 bases). Germline-derived CDR1 and CDR2 are SGHKS and YYEKEE (reference sequence). V was clipped by 2 bases and J by 6 bases, with 11 bases between them. This CDR3 is built from 13 residues. The CDR3 DNA is TGTGCCAGCAGCTTCCCAGGGGTACAGACCCAGTACTTC. It specifies CASSFPGVQTQYF.

This clone qualifies as medium-sized. The V and J genes are TRBV7-9 and TRBJ1-2; TRBD1 matches at 7 bases. The CDR3 contains 16 residues. Germline V lookup: CDR1 SEHNR, CDR2 FQNEAQ (reference sequence). V shed 3 bases and J 2 bases; nucleotides not matched to a gene: 9. The DNA for the CDR3 is TGTGCCAGCAGCTTGGGCGGGACAGCCCTAAACTATGGCTACACCTTC. This encodes CASSLGGTALNYGYTF.

V and J are TRBV15 and TRBJ2-2, with D perhaps matching TRBD1 (5 bases). Germline lookup yields CDR1 LNHNV and CDR2 YYDKDF (reference sequence). The CDR3 extends over 16 amino acids. Trimming took 2 bases from V and 1 from J, leaving 11 bases between them. The CDR3 DNA sequence: TGTGCCACCAGCAGAACGGACACTTTGAACACCGGGGAGCTGTTTTTT. Its translation: CATSRTDTLNTGELFF.

The chain recombines TRBV19 with TRBJ2-3; 7 bases line up with TRBD2. Trimming took 5 bases from V and 0 from J; bases not matched to a gene: 5. CDR3 size: 15 residues. Germline V CDR1 and CDR2: LNHDA, SQIVND (reference sequence). The CDR3 DNA is TGTGCCAGTAGTTGGGGAGGGGTAAGCACAGATACGCAGTATTTT. Its translation is CASSWGGVSTDTQYF.

CDR3: CASSIRQIPGANVLTF. The CDR3 DNA reads as TGTGCCAGCAGCATCAGACAGATCCCCGGGGCCAACGTCCTGACTTTC. The rearrangement links TRBV7-9 to TRBJ2-6, with a possible D match to TRBD1 (5 bases). CDR1 and CDR2 (germline): SEHNR, FQNEAQ (reference sequence). Trimming took 5 bases from V and 4 from J, leaving 15 bases between them. The CDR3 has 16 amino acids.

V usage is TRBV3-1 (or the pseudogene TRBV3-2) and J usage is TRBJ2-3, with TRBD2 matching 8 bases. The germline gives CDR1 LGHDT, CDR2 YNNKEL (reference sequence). Unmatched junction bases numbered 10, after V lost 3 bases and J lost 2 bases. CDR3 length equals 17 residues. CDR3 in DNA: TGTGCCAGCAGCCAGAGAGGCTTAGCGGGGTTCACAGATACGCAGTATTTT. Its translation is CASSQRGLAGFTDTQYF.

The chain links TRBV27 to TRBJ1-1; 12 nucleotides line up with TRBD1. The CDR3 length is 14 residues. CDR1 and CDR2 from the germline V gene are MNHEY and SMNVEV (reference sequence). With 4 bases clipped from V and 10 bases from J, the junction kept 7 bases outside the gene matches. For the CDR3, the DNA is TGTGCCAGCAGTTCAGGGACAGGGGGCTTTACAGCTTTCTTT. Protein product: CASSSGTGGFTAFF.

The V and J genes are TRBV6-1 and TRBJ2-7; D unclear. The germline gives CDR1 MNHNS, CDR2 SASEGT. The V and J ends lost 2 bases and 0 bases respectively, with 14 bases between them. The CDR3 sequence is 16 residues long. CDR3 loop: CASSEILLGSSYEQYF. CDR3 bases: TGTGCCAGCAGTGAAATCTTACTTGGAAGCTCCTACGAGCAGTACTTC.

The chain is built from TRBV10-2 and TRBJ1-4; no reliable D call. CDR1 and CDR2 from the germline V gene are WSHSY and SAAADI. CDR3 size: 12 residues. V was pared by 2 bases and J by 8 bases, with 6 bases between. CDR3 bases: TGCGCCAGCAGTGAGCCCAGGGAAAAACTGTTTTTT. Protein: CASSEPREKLFF.

This sequence joins TRBV30 and TRBJ1-1; D gene unclear. Germline V gene data show CDR1 as GTSNPN and CDR2 as SVGIG (reference sequence). V lost 3 bases and J 0 bases, leaving 11 bases between the germline ends. The CDR3 has 14 residues. CDR3 sequence (DNA): TGTGCCTGGAGAGGTAACAGTATGAACACTGAAGCTTTCTTT. It specifies CAWRGNSMNTEAFF.